The clone carrying this T cell receptor (beta chain) was seen a single time. The antigen is undetermined. A read error may account for a junction end that differs from germline. The entry originates in a study of cytomegalovirus exposure and HLA in healthy donors. CDR3 length: 12 amino acids. Germline V CDR1 and CDR2: MNHEY, SVGAGI. Whole-study results and caveats: Productive rates of about 87% or about 30% were seen for most TCR beta V segments in an earlier analysis. Later work showed greater clonal expansion in HLA-associated TCR beta chains than in equally common others.

This PCR relied on a set of 60 Vbeta primers and 13 Jbeta primers. Profiled with immunoSEQ multiplex PCR; TCRdb holds only in-frame clones, not every one. The sample yields some 150,000 clones, roughly 74% seen once. The genes are TRBV6-5 and TRBJ2-7; tentatively, D is TRBD2 (5 bases). The sample was PBMCs. The TCR originated in a man aged 35-49 years in good health and CMV-seronegative. This CDR3 is CASRDGVYGQYF. The CDR3 DNA follows: TGTGCCAGCAGAGACGGGGTCTACGGGCAGTACTTC.